This is a list of T cell receptor beta chains from one sample in a study of shared clonotypes between healthy human individuals. Clones were sequenced by immunoSEQ multiplex PCR, and TCRdb holds only the in-frame ones, with some missing. The sample has around 500,000 clones, around 80% seen once. The sequenced material came from PBMCs. Receptors were obtained from a woman between 35 and 50 years old in good health. Some clones in this sample may be carry-over from other donors' samples. Each CDR3 is given with its conserved first and last residue. The D gene is left open where the match is weak. Some rows have no size entry. The others give once, few or many, or a class for an expanded clone.

TRBV6-1	-	TRBJ2-4	-	CASSELSKYKNIQYF	TGTGCCAGCAGTGAACTCTCTAAATACAAAAACATTCAGTACTTC
TRBV10-1	few	TRBJ2-7	TRBD1	CASPGTGKGNYEQYF	TGCGCCAGCCCTGGGACAGGGAAGGGGAACTACGAGCAGTACTTC
TRBV9	-	TRBJ2-2	-	CASSLDGGITGELFF	TGTGCCAGCAGCCTCGACGGCGGGATCACCGGGGAGCTGTTTTTT
TRBV27	-	TRBJ1-1	-	CASSFGGAHTEAFF	TGTGCCAGCAGTTTCGGAGGGGCCCACACTGAAGCTTTCTTT
TRBV27	-	TRBJ2-7	-	CASSFSGREQYF	TGTGCCAGCAGTTTCTCAGGGCGGGAGCAGTACTTC
TRBV28	-	TRBJ2-2	-	CASSLDGRRTGELFF	TGTGCCAGCAGTTTAGACGGGAGACGGACCGGGGAGCTGTTTTTT
TRBV30	-	TRBJ2-1	-	CAWGMGLQQFF	TGTGCCTGGGGCATGGGTCTTCAGCAGTTCTTC
TRBV7-9	few	TRBJ1-1	TRBD1	CASSLVGQVDSEAFF	TGTGCCAGCAGCTTAGTGGGACAGGTCGACTCTGAAGCTTTCTTT
TRBV6-5	few	TRBJ1-4	-	CASSYGDREKLFF	TGTGCCAGCAGTTACGGCGATAGGGAAAAACTGTTTTTT
TRBV7-9	-	TRBJ2-7	-	CASSLAANYEQYF	TGTGCCAGCAGCTTAGCAGCCAACTACGAGCAGTACTTC
TRBV5-4	-	TRBJ1-5	-	CASSLGLSNQPQHF	TGTGCCAGCAGCTTAGGACTGAGCAATCAGCCCCAGCATTTT
TRBV5-6	-	TRBJ2-2	-	CASSLVRIDGGELFF	TGTGCCAGCAGCTTGGTACGGATTGACGGCGGGGAGCTGTTTTTT
TRBV29-1	few	TRBJ2-7	TRBD1	CSVAPGGRGYTYEQYF	TGCAGCGTTGCCCCAGGGGGCAGGGGCTACACCTACGAGCAGTACTTC
TRBV6-6	few	TRBJ1-2	-	CASRPNAGLVLGGYTF	TGTGCCAGCAGACCAAACGCGGGGTTGGTCTTAGGCGGCTACACCTTC
TRBV29-1	-	TRBJ2-1	-	CSANPRSSYNEQFF	TGCAGTGCAAACCCGAGGAGCTCCTACAATGAGCAGTTCTTC
TRBV28	-	TRBJ2-4	-	CASSLQGRGNIQYF	TGTGCCAGCAGTCTACAGGGCCGGGGAAACATTCAGTACTTC
TRBV5-1	-	TRBJ1-4	-	CASSLGQWNEKLFF	TGCGCCAGCAGCTTGGGACAGTGGAATGAAAAACTGTTTTTT
TRBV25-1	-	TRBJ1-4	-	CASSRGRGEKLFF	TGTGCCAGCAGCCGGGGAAGAGGTGAAAAACTGTTTTTT
TRBV29-1	-	TRBJ1-1	-	CSVEDSGRVDTEAFF	TGCAGCGTTGAAGATAGTGGCAGGGTGGACACTGAAGCTTTCTTT
TRBV7-9	-	TRBJ2-1	-	CASREGVGNEQFF	TGTGCCAGCAGGGAGGGAGTGGGTAATGAGCAGTTCTTC
TRBV18	once	TRBJ2-3	-	CASSPTPFAGSTDTQYF	TGTGCCAGCTCACCAACCCCTTTTGCGGGTAGCACAGATACGCAGTATTTT
TRBV4-3	many	TRBJ2-7	TRBD2	CASSRGLGRYEQYF	TGCGCCAGCAGCCGCGGACTAGGGAGGTACGAGCAGTACTTC
TRBV19	-	TRBJ2-7	TRBD2	CASSISPMAGAREQYF	TGTGCCAGTAGTATAAGTCCGATGGCGGGAGCCCGCGAGCAGTACTTC
TRBV10-3	-	TRBJ1-2	-	CAISATRVELLGYTF	TGTGCCATCAGCGCAACCAGGGTGGAATTATTGGGCTACACCTTC
TRBV6-6	-	TRBJ2-1	-	CASSYGGWEGGNEQFF	TGTGCCAGCAGTTACGGGGGCTGGGAAGGGGGCAATGAGCAGTTCTTC
TRBV4-1	-	TRBJ1-5	-	CASSQVPGPYSNQPQHF	TGCGCCAGCAGCCAAGTTCCAGGGCCTTATAGCAATCAGCCCCAGCATTTT
TRBV4-2	few	TRBJ1-6	-	CASSVRGDNSPLHF	TGTGCCAGCAGCGTGAGGGGGGATAATTCACCCCTCCACTTT
TRBV30	-	TRBJ2-7	-	CAWKPGLQPYEQYF	TGTGCCTGGAAACCGGGCCTACAACCTTACGAGCAGTACTTC
TRBV6-5	few	TRBJ1-1	-	CASSPQVVAEAFF	TGTGCCAGCAGCCCGCAGGTCGTGGCGGAAGCTTTCTTT
TRBV7-3	-	TRBJ1-1	-	CASSPTPTFGEAFF	TGTGCCAGCAGCCCGACCCCAACGTTTGGAGAAGCTTTCTTT
TRBV27	once	TRBJ2-7	-	CASSWATGRLHEQYF	TGTGCCAGCAGCTGGGCGACAGGTCGGCTCCACGAGCAGTACTTC
TRBV28	-	TRBJ2-7	-	CASTTLGSFYEQYF	TGTGCCAGCACGACCCTCGGGAGCTTCTACGAGCAGTACTTC
TRBV5-8	once	TRBJ2-5	-	CASSLVEETQYF	TGTGCCAGCAGCTTGGTGGAAGAGACCCAGTACTTC
TRBV28	-	TRBJ1-2	-	CASSLFLHLGGYTF	TGTGCCAGCAGTTTATTTCTACATCTAGGGGGTTACACCTTC
TRBV27	-	TRBJ2-2	-	CASKVGVTGELFF	TGTGCCAGCAAGGTGGGGGTCACCGGGGAGCTGTTTTTT
TRBV11-2	-	TRBJ2-3	TRBD2	CASSFRLAGGFNTQYF	TGTGCCAGCAGCTTTAGACTAGCGGGAGGGTTTAATACGCAGTATTTT
TRBV9	-	TRBJ2-1	TRBD1	CASSVQGAEQFF	TGTGCCAGCAGCGTTCAGGGGGCTGAGCAGTTCTTC
TRBV28	few	TRBJ1-3	-	CASRGKSGGAGNTIYF	TGTGCCAGCAGGGGAAAAAGTGGGGGGGCCGGAAACACCATATATTTT
TRBV12-5	-	TRBJ2-1	TRBD2	CASGFSIAGGVSNEQFF	TGTGCTAGTGGTTTTTCGATAGCGGGAGGGGTGTCCAATGAGCAGTTCTTC
TRBV7-2	-	TRBJ1-1	-	CASSLSAGPGTEAFF	TGTGCCAGCAGCTTGAGCGCGGGGCCGGGCACTGAAGCTTTCTTT
TRBV11-3	-	TRBJ2-5	TRBD1	CASSVSGQDQETQYF	TGTGCCAGCAGTGTTTCGGGACAGGACCAAGAGACCCAGTACTTC
TRBV29-1	many	TRBJ2-7	-	CSVRASGISSYEQYF	TGCAGCGTCCGGGCCTCTGGGATCAGCTCCTACGAGCAGTACTTC
TRBV6-5	-	TRBJ1-5	TRBD1	CASRSRQGVQPQHF	TGTGCCAGCAGGTCCCGACAGGGGGTTCAGCCCCAGCATTTT
TRBV7-6	-	TRBJ2-5	TRBD1	CASSLRSRTGVETQYF	TGTGCCAGCAGCTTACGTTCCCGGACAGGGGTAGAGACCCAGTACTTC
TRBV4-1	-	TRBJ1-1	-	CASSQGAGNTEAFF	TGCGCCAGCAGCCAAGGGGCCGGGAACACTGAAGCTTTCTTT
TRBV7-2	-	TRBJ2-7	-	CASSLQEGEQYF	TGTGCCAGCAGCTTACAGGAAGGCGAGCAGTACTTC
TRBV28	-	TRBJ2-7	-	CASSSLGEQYF	TGTGCCAGCAGTTCACTGGGAGAGCAGTACTTC
TRBV5-1	-	TRBJ1-2	-	CASSLTGDPNYGYTF	TGCGCCAGCAGCTTGACAGGCGACCCTAACTATGGCTACACCTTC